One and the same sample provided the 22 T cell receptor beta chains below, sequenced in a study of cytomegalovirus exposure and HLA in healthy donors (dated by TCRdb to the late 2010s). Libraries were constructed by the immunoSEQ multiplex PCR assay. For the multiplex PCR, a mixture combining 60 forward primers for TCR Vbeta segments and 13 reverse primers for TCR Jbeta segments was used. TCRdb holds this immuneACCESS table with in-frame rearrangements only. Some clones are missing; in checked studies, unresolved V genes explain under half, and the rest has no known cause. The sample table records about 200,000 clones; 75% to 90% of these occur just once. The ten most abundant clones make up around 0.3% of the sample. The sequenced sample consisted of PBMCs. The receptors originated from a woman between 25 and 40 years old in good health and CMV-seronegative.

The V gene is TRBV15, the J gene TRBJ1-5; D remains ambiguous. Trimming cost V 0 bases and J 7 bases, with 7 bases left between them. CDR1 and CDR2 from the germline V gene are LNHNV and YYDKDF (reference sequence). The CDR3 runs to 13 residues. The CDR3 coding sequence is TGTGCCACCAGCAGAGAGTATAGACAGCCCCAGCATTTT. Amino acids: CATSREYRQPQHF.

Only a few counts were recorded for this clone. The V call is TRBV9, the J call TRBJ2-7; D is possibly TRBD2 (6 bases). V lost 4 bases to trimming and J lost 1 base, with 9 bases between them. Per the germline V gene, CDR1 is SGDLS and CDR2 is YYNGEE. The CDR3 totals 13 residues. CDR3 loop: CASSKGLSYEQYF. As DNA, the CDR3 is TGTGCCAGCAGCAAGGGACTTTCCTACGAGCAGTACTTC.

The genes are TRBV6-1 and TRBJ1-1; tentative D call: TRBD1 (6 bases). There are 11 residues in the CDR3. V lost 8 bases and J 7 bases, leaving 11 bases between the germline ends. CDR1 MNHNS and CDR2 SASEGT come from the germline V gene. The CDR3 here is CASDRRGEAFF. The DNA of the CDR3 is TGTGCCAGCGATCGCAGGGGTGAAGCTTTCTTT.

This clone was seen more than once but under ten times. This chain uses TRBV13 with TRBJ1-2, with 9 bases aligning to TRBD1. Germline V gene data show CDR1 as PRHDT and CDR2 as FYEKMQ (reference sequence). This CDR3 contains 15 residues. V shed 0 bases and J 7 bases; nucleotides not matched to a gene: 6. The DNA of the CDR3 is TGTGCCAGCAGCTTAGGGGGACAGGGCTCGAGTGGCTACACCTTC. Amino acid sequence: CASSLGGQGSSGYTF.

This chain joins TRBV2 and TRBJ1-1; D is possibly TRBD1 (5 bases). V was pared by 0 bases and J by 3 bases, with 11 bases between. The CDR3 length is 15 residues. CDR1 and CDR2 from the germline V gene are SNHLY and FYNNEI. In DNA form, the CDR3 reads TGTGCCAGCAGTGAAGCAGGTAGGGGATACACTGAAGCTTTCTTT. Translation gives CASSEAGRGYTEAFF. The entire variable domain, with the rest obtained from reference TRBV2 and TRBJ1-1, is as follows: EPEVTQTPSHQVTQMGQEVILRCVPISNHLYFYWYRQILGQKVEFLVSFYNNEISEKSEIFDDQFSVERPDGSNFTLKIRSTKLEDSAMYFCASSEAGRGYTEAFFGQGTRLTVV.

The chain combines TRBV7-3 with TRBJ2-5; 9 nucleotides match TRBD2. Germline loops: CDR1 SGHTA, CDR2 FQGTGA. V trimming: 2 bases; J trimming: 5 bases; junction bases outside the gene matches: 0. The CDR3 length is 13 residues. The CDR3 DNA follows: TGTGCCAGCAGCTTAGCGGGAGGGGAGACCCAGTACTTC. It is translated as CASSLAGGETQYF.

On this clone itself: Sequence at one end of the junction differs from germline and may be a read error. This rearrangement joins TRBV5-6 to TRBJ2-7; 11 nucleotides line up with TRBD1. The CDR3 covers 13 residues. Looked up from germline, CDR1 is SGHDT and CDR2 is YYEEEE. CDR3 coding DNA: TGTGCCAGCAGCCCCGGGACAGGGGGAACCGAGGACTTC. It is translated as CASSPGTGGTEDF.

The CDR3 nucleotides read TGTGCCAGCAGCTTGGCAGGGATCGGCACTGAAGCTTTCTTT. This translates into CASSLAGIGTEAFF. The chain uses TRBV5-6 and TRBJ1-1; TRBD1 is a possible D gene (5 bases). This CDR3 is built from 14 residues. V was cut by 0 bases and J by 4 bases, with 10 bases left in between. Germline assignment: CDR1 SGHDT and CDR2 YYEEEE.

The chain couples TRBV7-3 to TRBJ1-1; D gene ambiguous. V lost 5 bases and J 0 bases, leaving 7 bases between the germline ends. The germline V gene encodes CDR1 SGHTA and CDR2 FQGTGA. The CDR3 covers 13 residues. In nucleotides, the CDR3 is TGTGCCAGCAGCGCACAGATGAACACTGAAGCTTTCTTT. The encoded protein is CASSAQMNTEAFF.

V usage is TRBV11-2 and J usage is TRBJ2-1; 8 bases line up with TRBD2. Per the germline V gene, CDR1 is SGHAT and CDR2 is FQNNGV. This CDR3 has 16 amino acids. Trimming cost V 1 base and J 4 bases; bases outside gene matches: 6. In DNA form, the CDR3 reads TGTGCCAGCAGCTTAGGAGCGGGAGCGGAGTACAATGAGCAGTTCTTC. Its translation: CASSLGAGAEYNEQFF.

This chain uses TRBV4-2 with TRBJ2-5, with 10 nucleotides matching TRBD1. V was pared by 3 bases and J by 4 bases, with 8 bases of the junction left unmatched. This CDR3 contains 16 residues. From germline, CDR1 is LGHNA and CDR2 YNFKEQ. The CDR3 loop reads CASSQGQGWFSETQYF. The CDR3 DNA is TGTGCCAGCAGCCAGGGACAGGGGTGGTTTTCAGAGACCCAGTACTTC.

V gene TRBV12-5 combines with J gene TRBJ1-5, with D maybe TRBD1 (6 bases). Trimming left V 1 base short and J 3 bases short, with 7 bases between. CDR1 and CDR2 from the germline V gene are LGHNT and FRNRAP. The CDR3 sequence is 14 residues long. This CDR3 is CASGLGQDNQPQHF. The CDR3 DNA reads as TGTGCTAGTGGTTTGGGACAGGACAATCAGCCCCAGCATTTT.

Remarks on this clone: Within the sample, other DNA sequences also encode this same CDR3. The chain couples TRBV29-1 to TRBJ2-1, with 15 bases aligning to TRBD2. The CDR3 is 13 residues long. Germline CDR1 and CDR2: SQVTM and ANQGSEA. Germline trimming cut 6 bases from V and 6 bases from J; bases unmatched to any gene: 0. In nucleotides, the CDR3 is TGCAGCGTGGGACTAGCGGGAGGCAATGAGCAGTTCTTC. Translation: CSVGLAGGNEQFF.

The CDR3: CASSLFGGVGTGELFF. The CDR3 coding sequence is TGTGCCAGCAGTTTATTTGGCGGGGTGGGCACCGGGGAGCTGTTTTTT. This chain joins TRBV27 and TRBJ2-2; D might be TRBD2 (6 bases). Trimming took 1 base from V and 4 from J, leaving 13 bases between them. The CDR3 length is 16 residues. Germline lookup yields CDR1 MNHEY and CDR2 SMNVEV (reference sequence).

V gene TRBV27 combines with J gene TRBJ2-7; 10 bases map to TRBD2. This CDR3 comprises 14 residues. Germline CDR1 and CDR2: MNHEY and SMNVEV (reference sequence). Germline trimming cut 6 bases from V and 5 bases from J; bases unmatched to any gene: 7. The CDR3: CASSLAGGRHEQYF. The CDR3 bases are TGTGCCAGCAGCTTAGCGGGAGGTAGACACGAGCAGTACTTC.

The chain combines TRBV11-2 with TRBJ2-5; D possibly corresponds to TRBD1 (5 bases). The J call may be mistaken, given a closer DNA end match to TRBJ2-7. This CDR3 comprises 15 residues. Germline assignment: CDR1 SGHAT and CDR2 FQNNGV. CDR3 DNA: TGTGCCAGCAGCTTAGAAGGACACTCTTCCTACGAGCAGTACTTC. Protein: CASSLEGHSSYEQYF.

In this sample, this clone turned up once. This chain links TRBV4-2 with TRBJ2-3; no clear D gene. The germline gives CDR1 LGHNA, CDR2 YNFKEQ. The ends were cut back, 0 bases at V and 0 bases at J, with 7 bases in the middle. The CDR3 extends over 15 amino acids. CDR3 amino acids: CASSQELASTDTQYF. The CDR3, as DNA: TGTGCCAGCAGCCAAGAGTTAGCTAGCACAGATACGCAGTATTTT.

This chain uses TRBV19 with TRBJ2-1, with TRBD2 identical over 16 bases. Looked up from germline, CDR1 is LNHDA and CDR2 is SQIVND (reference sequence). V trimming: 5 bases; J trimming: 4 bases; junction bases outside the gene matches: 11. The CDR3 contains 19 residues. In DNA, the CDR3 is TGTGCCAGTAGTCTACCGGGACTAGCGGGAGGGCCCCGTTACAATGAGCAGTTCTTC. Amino acids: CASSLPGLAGGPRYNEQFF.

V is TRBV7-9 and J is TRBJ1-2; D uncertain. CDR1 SEHNR and CDR2 FQNEAQ come from the germline V gene (reference sequence). Between the trimmed V and J ends, which lost 1 base and 2 bases, there was a span of 11 bases. The CDR3 is made up of 15 amino acids. The CDR3 protein is CASSLGENSNYGYTF. The CDR3 region has the DNA TGTGCCAGCAGCTTAGGGGAGAATTCCAACTATGGCTACACCTTC.

The chain combines TRBV18 with TRBJ2-2; D is unresolved. CDR3 length: 14 amino acids. Germline-derived CDR1 and CDR2 are KGHSH and LQKENI. Trimming took 4 bases from V and 7 from J, leaving 13 bases between them. The CDR3 bases are TGTGCCAGCTCACGGAGAATGGTTGACGGGGAGCTGTTTTTT. Its translation: CASSRRMVDGELFF.

The V and J genes are TRBV28 and TRBJ2-7; 11 bases fit TRBD2. The CDR3 spans 19 residues. CDR1 MDHEN and CDR2 SYDVKM come from the germline V gene. The V gene end was trimmed by 5 bases and the J gene end by 5 bases; junction bases not matched to a gene: 20. The CDR3 DNA is TGTGCCAGCAGTCACCATCTAACCTTACCTAGCGGGAGGAGGAACGAGCAGTACTTC. Residues: CASSHHLTLPSGRRNEQYF.

This clone was seen more than once but under ten times. This chain uses TRBV7-2 with TRBJ1-1, with D possibly matching TRBD1 (5 bases). The CDR3 runs to 15 residues. Deletions cut 1 base from V and 1 base from J, with 10 bases between. The germline CDR1 and CDR2 sequences are SGHTA and FQGNSA. The DNA of the CDR3 is TGTGCCAGCAGCTTAGAACCCAGGGCGAACACTGAAGCTTTCTTT. It translates to CASSLEPRANTEAFF.